This T cell receptor beta chain was recorded in a study of blood T cell repertoires in COVID-19. Study in general: Collection of acute and convalescent COVID-19 samples took place in the United States, Italy and Spain. PBMCs, B-cell-depleted T cells, or T cells were the source of the cDNA or gDNA that made up the material.

This CDR3 spans 15 amino acids. Trimming removed 6 bases from V and 4 bases from J; junction bases left unmatched: 10. Germline loops: CDR1 MNHEY, CDR2 SVGEGT. In the authors' workflow: Amplification from reference gene primers served as the basis for estimated nucleated cell counts. Libraries were prepared by immunoSEQ multiplex PCR; TCRdb keeps only in-frame clonotypes and omits some of them. That table gives V, J and clone size, and the DNA gave D and trimming. Altogether about 100,000 clones are present, roughly 90% being singletons, with the ten largest covering approximately 7.3%. The chain is built from TRBV6-2 or TRBV6-3 and TRBJ2-3, with 7 bases that match TRBD1. Sequencing was carried out using peripheral blood. The clonotype was recovered from a man between 25 and 39 years old in a cohort sampled during active COVID-19. The CDR3 region is CASSLGGADADTQYF. The CDR3 DNA reads TGTGCCAGCAGCTTAGGGGGCGCTGATGCAGATACGCAGTATTTT.